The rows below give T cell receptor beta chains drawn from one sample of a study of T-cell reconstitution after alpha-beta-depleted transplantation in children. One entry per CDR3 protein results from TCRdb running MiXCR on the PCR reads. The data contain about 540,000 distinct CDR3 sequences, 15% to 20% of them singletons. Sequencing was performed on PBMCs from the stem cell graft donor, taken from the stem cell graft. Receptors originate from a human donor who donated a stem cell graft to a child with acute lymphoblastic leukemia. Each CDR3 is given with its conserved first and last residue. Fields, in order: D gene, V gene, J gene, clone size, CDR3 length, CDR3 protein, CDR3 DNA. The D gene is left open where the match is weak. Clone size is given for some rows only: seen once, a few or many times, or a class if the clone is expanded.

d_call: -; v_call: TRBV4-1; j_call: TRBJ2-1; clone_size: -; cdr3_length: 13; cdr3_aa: CASSQDWDNEQFF; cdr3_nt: TGCGCCAGCAGCCAAGACTGGGACAATGAGCAGTTCTTC
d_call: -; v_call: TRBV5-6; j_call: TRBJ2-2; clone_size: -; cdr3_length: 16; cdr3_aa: CASSLIMYTNTGELFF; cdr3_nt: TGTGCCAGCAGCTTAATTATGTATACGAACACCGGGGAGCTGTTTTTT
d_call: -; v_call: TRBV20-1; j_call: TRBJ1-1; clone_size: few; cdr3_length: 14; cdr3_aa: CSARGEGGKTEAFF; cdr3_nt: TGCAGTGCTAGAGGGGAGGGGGGAAAAACTGAAGCTTTCTTT
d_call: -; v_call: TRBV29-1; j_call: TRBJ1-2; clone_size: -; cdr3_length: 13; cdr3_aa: CSVERPRDYGYTF; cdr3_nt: TGCAGCGTTGAACGACCCAGGGACTATGGCTACACCTTC
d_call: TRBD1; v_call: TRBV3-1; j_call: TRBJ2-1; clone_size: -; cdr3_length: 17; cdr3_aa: CASSPLTGVISYNEQFF; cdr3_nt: TGTGCCAGCAGCCCATTGACAGGGGTGATCTCCTACAATGAGCAGTTCTTC
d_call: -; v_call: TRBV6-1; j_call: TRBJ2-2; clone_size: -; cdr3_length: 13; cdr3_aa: CASTLGNTGELFF; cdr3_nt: TGTGCCAGCACCCTAGGGAACACCGGGGAGCTGTTTTTT
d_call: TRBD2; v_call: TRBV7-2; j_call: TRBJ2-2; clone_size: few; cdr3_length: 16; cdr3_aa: CASSLVSLAGAGELFF; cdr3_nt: TGTGCCAGCAGCTTAGTTAGTCTAGCGGGAGCCGGGGAGCTGTTTTTT
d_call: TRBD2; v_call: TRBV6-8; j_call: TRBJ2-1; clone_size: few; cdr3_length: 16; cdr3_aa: CASPPGGRDSYNEQFF; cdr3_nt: TGTGCCAGCCCTCCGGGGGGAAGAGACTCTTACAATGAGCAGTTCTTC
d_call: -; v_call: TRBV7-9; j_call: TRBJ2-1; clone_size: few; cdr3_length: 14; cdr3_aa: CASSPRTNGNEQFF; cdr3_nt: TGTGCCAGCAGCCCTCGAACGAACGGGAACGAGCAGTTCTTC
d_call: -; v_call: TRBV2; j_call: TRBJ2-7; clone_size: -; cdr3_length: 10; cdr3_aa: CATQGNEQYF; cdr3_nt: TGTGCCACCCAGGGCAATGAGCAGTACTTC
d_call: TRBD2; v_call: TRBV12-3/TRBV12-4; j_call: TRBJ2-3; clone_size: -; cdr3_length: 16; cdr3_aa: CASSRGLAGITDTQYF; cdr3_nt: TGTGCCAGCAGCAGGGGACTAGCGGGAATCACAGATACGCAGTATTTT
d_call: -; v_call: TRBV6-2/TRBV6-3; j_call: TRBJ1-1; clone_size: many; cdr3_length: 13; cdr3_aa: CASRGVENTEAFF; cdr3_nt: TGTGCCAGCAGAGGCGTCGAGAACACTGAAGCTTTCTTT
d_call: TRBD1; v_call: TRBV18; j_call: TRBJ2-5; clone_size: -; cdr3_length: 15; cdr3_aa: CASSPAGDREETQYF; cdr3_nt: TGTGCCAGCTCACCGGCAGGGGACAGGGAGGAGACCCAGTACTTC
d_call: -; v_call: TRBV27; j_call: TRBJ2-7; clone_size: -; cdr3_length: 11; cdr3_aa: CATSFGHEQYF; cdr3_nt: TGTGCCACTTCGTTCGGTCACGAGCAGTACTTC
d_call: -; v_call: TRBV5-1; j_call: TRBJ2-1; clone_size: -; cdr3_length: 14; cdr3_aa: CASSFGGGPNEQFF; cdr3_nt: TGCGCCAGCAGCTTCGGCGGGGGCCCCAATGAGCAGTTCTTC
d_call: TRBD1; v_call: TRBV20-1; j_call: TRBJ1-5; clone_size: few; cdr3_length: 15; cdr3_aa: CSARDGTGDAQPQHF; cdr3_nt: TGCAGTGCTAGAGACGGGACAGGGGATGCTCAGCCCCAGCATTTT
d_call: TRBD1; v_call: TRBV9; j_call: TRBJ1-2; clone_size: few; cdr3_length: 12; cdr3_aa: CASRGQLYGYTF; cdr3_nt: TGTGCCAGCAGGGGACAGCTCTATGGCTACACCTTC
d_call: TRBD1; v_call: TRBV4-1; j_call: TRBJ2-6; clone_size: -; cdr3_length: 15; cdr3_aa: CASSQVAGGQGRVTF; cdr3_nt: TGCGCCAGCAGCCAAGTTGCGGGGGGACAGGGGAGAGTGACTTTC
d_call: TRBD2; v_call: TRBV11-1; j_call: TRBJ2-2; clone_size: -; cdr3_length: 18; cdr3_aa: CASSLEGASGRNTGELFF; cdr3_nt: TGTGCCAGCAGCTTAGAAGGGGCCAGCGGGAGGAACACCGGGGAGCTGTTTTTT
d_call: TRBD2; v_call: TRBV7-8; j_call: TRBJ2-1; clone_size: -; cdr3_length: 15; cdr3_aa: CASSRAGVGYNEQFF; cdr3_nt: TGTGCCAGCAGCCGCGCGGGAGTAGGCTACAATGAGCAGTTCTTC
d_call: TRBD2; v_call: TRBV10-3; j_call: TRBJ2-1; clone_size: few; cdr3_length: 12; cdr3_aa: CATDSGSNEQFF; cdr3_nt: TGTGCCACCGATAGCGGGAGCAATGAGCAGTTCTTC
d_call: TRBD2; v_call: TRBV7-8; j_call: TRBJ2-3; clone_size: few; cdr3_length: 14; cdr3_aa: CASSGLAGTDTQYF; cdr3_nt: TGTGCCAGCAGCGGACTAGCGGGAACAGATACGCAGTATTTT
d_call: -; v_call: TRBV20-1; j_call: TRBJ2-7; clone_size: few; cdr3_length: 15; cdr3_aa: CSARDRGDSLGEQYF; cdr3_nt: TGCAGTGCTAGAGATCGGGGTGATTCTCTGGGCGAGCAGTACTTC
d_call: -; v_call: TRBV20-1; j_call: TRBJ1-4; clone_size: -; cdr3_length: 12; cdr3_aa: CSAIPLGVELFF; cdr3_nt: TGCAGTGCCATCCCTCTTGGCGTGGAACTGTTTTTT
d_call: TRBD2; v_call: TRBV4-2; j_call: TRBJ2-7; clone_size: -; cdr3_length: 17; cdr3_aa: CASSHNRFGAGSYEQYF; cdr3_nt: TGTGCCAGCAGCCATAATCGGTTCGGAGCGGGATCCTACGAGCAGTACTTC
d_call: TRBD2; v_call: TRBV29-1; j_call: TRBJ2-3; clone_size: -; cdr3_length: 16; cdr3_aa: CSVEHLAGTKADTQYF; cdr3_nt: TGCAGCGTTGAACATTTAGCGGGGACTAAAGCAGATACGCAGTATTTT